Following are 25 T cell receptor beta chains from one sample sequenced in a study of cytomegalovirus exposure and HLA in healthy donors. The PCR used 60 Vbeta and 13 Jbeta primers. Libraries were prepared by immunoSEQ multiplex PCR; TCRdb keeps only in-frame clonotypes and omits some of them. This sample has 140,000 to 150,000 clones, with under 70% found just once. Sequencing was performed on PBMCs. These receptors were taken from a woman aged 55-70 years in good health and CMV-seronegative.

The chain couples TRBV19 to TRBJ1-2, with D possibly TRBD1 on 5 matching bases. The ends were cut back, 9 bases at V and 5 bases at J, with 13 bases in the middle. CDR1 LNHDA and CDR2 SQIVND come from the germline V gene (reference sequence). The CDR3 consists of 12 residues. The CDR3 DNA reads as TGTGCCAGCCGTACAGGAGCATATGGCTACACCTTC. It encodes CASRTGAYGYTF.

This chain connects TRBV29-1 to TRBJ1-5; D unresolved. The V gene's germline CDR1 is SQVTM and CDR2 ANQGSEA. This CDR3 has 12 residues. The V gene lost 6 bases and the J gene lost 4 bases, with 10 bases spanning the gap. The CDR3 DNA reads TGCAGCGTCGAGCTAGATAATCAGCCCCAGCATTTT. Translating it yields CSVELDNQPQHF. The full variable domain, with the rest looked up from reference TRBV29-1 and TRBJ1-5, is SAVISQKPSRDICQRGTSLTIQCQVDSQVTMMFWYRQQPGQSLTLIATANQGSEATYESGFVIDKFPISRPNLTFSTLTVSNMSPEDSSIYLCSVELDNQPQHFGDGTRLSIL.

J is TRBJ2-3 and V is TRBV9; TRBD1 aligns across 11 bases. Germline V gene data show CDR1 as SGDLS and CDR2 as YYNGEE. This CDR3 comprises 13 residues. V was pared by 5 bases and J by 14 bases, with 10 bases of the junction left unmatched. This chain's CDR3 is CASSRTGGPSVYF. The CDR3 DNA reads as TGTGCCAGCAGTCGGACAGGGGGCCCCTCGGTGTATTTT.

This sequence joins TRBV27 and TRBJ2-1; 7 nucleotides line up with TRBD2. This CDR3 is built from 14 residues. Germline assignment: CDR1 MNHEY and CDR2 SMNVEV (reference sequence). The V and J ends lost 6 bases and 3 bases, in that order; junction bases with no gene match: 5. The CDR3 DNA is TGTGCCAGCAGATCCCTAGCGGTCTACAATGAGCAGTTCTTC. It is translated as CASRSLAVYNEQFF.

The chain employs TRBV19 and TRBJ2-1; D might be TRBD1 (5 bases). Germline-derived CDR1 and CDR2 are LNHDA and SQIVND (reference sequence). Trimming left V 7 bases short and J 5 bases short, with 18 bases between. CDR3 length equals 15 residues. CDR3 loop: CASTDITRQNNEQFF. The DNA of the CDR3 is TGTGCCAGTACCGACATAACTCGACAGAACAATGAGCAGTTCTTC.

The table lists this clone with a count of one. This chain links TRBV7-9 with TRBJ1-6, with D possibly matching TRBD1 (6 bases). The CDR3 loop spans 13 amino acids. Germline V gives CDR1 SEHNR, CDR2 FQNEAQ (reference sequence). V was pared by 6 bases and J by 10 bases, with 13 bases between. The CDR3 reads CASRGALGSPLHF. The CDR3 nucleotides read TGTGCCAGCAGGGGGGCTCTAGGCTCACCCCTCCACTTT. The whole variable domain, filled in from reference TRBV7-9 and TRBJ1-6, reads DTGVSQNPRHKITKRGQNVTFRCDPISEHNRLYWYRQTLGQGPEFLTYFQNEAQLEKSRLLSDRFSAERPKGSFSTLEIQRTEQGDSAMYLCASRGALGSPLHFGNGTRLTVT.

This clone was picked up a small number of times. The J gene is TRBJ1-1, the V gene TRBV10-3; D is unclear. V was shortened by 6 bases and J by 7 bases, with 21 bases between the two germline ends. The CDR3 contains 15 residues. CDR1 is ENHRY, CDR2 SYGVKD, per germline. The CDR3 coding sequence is TGTGCCATCAGATACACGGGAGTCCATTCGGGTGAAGCTTTCTTT. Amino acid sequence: CAIRYTGVHSGEAFF.

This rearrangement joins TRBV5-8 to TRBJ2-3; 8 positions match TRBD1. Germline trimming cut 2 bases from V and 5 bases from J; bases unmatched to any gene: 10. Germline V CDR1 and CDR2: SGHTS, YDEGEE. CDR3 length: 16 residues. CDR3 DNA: TGTGCCAGCAGCTTTCACCAGGGGGCAGGGATAGATACGCAGTATTTT. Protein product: CASSFHQGAGIDTQYF.

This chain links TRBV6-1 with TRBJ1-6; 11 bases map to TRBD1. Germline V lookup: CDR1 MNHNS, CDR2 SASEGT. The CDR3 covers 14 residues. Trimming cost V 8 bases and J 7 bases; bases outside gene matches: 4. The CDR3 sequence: CASGQGAQNSPLHF. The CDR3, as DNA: TGTGCCAGCGGACAGGGGGCGCAAAATTCACCCCTCCACTTT.

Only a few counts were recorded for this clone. CDR3 sequence reads: CASSLLLTSYEQYF. The DNA for the CDR3 is TGTGCCAGCAGCTTGCTCCTCACTAGTTACGAGCAGTACTTC. The V and J genes are TRBV5-4 and TRBJ2-7, with D tentatively TRBD2 (5 bases). V was trimmed by 1 base and J by 4 bases, leaving 12 bases between them. Germline assignment: CDR1 SGHNT and CDR2 YYREEE (reference sequence). This CDR3 region has 14 residues.

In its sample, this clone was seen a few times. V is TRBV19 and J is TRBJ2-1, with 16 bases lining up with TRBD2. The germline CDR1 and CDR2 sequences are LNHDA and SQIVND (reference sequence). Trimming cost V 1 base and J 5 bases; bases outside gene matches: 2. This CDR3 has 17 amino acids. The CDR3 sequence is CASSIVGLAGGHNEQFF. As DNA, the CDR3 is TGTGCCAGTAGTATAGTGGGACTAGCGGGAGGGCACAATGAGCAGTTCTTC.

The chain's CDR3 is CASSRRLGEAGELFF. The CDR3 bases are TGTGCCAGCAGCCGTCGGTTGGGGGAGGCCGGGGAGCTGTTTTTT. The V gene is TRBV11-2, the J gene TRBJ2-2; D may be TRBD2 (6 bases). This CDR3 is built from 15 residues. Trimming removed 5 bases at V and 6 bases at J, with 16 bases between. Germline V gives CDR1 SGHAT, CDR2 FQNNGV.

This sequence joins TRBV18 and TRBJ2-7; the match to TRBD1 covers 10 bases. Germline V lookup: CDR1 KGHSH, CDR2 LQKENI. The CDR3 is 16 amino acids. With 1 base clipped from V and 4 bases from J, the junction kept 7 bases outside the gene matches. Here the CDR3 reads CASSPRQGAGFYEQYF. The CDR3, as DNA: TGTGCCAGCTCACCACGACAGGGGGCGGGGTTTTACGAGCAGTACTTC.

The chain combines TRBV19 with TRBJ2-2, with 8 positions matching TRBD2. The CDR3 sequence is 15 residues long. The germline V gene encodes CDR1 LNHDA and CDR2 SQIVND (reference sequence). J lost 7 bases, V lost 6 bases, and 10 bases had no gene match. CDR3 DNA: TGTGCCAGTAGGCGGGGCGGGAGGATAAGCGGGGAGCTGTTTTTT. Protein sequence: CASRRGGRISGELFF.

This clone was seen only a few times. For the CDR3, the DNA is TGTGCCAGCAGTTACTCCCCAGGGGGGACTGAAGCTTTCTTT. This encodes CASSYSPGGTEAFF. V usage is TRBV6-5 and J usage is TRBJ1-1, with 7 positions matching TRBD1. The CDR3 runs to 14 residues. The V segment lost 0 bases and the J segment 5 bases; nucleotides outside the gene matches: 3. Germline V CDR1 and CDR2: MNHEY, SVGAGI.

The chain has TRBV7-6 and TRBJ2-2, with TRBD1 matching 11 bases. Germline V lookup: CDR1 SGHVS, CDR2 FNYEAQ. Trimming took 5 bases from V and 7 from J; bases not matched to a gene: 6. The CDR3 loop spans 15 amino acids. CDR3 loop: CASSQRTGGGGELFF. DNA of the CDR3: TGTGCCAGCAGCCAAAGGACAGGGGGCGGCGGGGAGCTGTTTTTT.

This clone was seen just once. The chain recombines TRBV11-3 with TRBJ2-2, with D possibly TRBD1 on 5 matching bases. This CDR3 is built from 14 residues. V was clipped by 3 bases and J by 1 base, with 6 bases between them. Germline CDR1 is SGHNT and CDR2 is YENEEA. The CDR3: CASSFTGNTGELFF. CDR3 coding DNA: TGTGCCAGCAGCTTTACAGGGAACACCGGGGAGCTGTTTTTT.

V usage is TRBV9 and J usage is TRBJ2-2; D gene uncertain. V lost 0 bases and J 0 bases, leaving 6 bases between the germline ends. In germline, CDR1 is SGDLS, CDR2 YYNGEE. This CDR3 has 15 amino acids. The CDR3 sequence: CASSVGTPNTGELFF. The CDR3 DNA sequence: TGTGCCAGCAGCGTAGGTACTCCGAACACCGGGGAGCTGTTTTTT.

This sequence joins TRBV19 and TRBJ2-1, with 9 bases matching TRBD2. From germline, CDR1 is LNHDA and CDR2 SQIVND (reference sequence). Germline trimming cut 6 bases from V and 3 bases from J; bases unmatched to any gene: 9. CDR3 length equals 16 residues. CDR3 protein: CASSGYSRGGYNEQFF. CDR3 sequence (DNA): TGTGCCAGTAGCGGGTATTCGCGGGGGGGCTACAATGAGCAGTTCTTC.

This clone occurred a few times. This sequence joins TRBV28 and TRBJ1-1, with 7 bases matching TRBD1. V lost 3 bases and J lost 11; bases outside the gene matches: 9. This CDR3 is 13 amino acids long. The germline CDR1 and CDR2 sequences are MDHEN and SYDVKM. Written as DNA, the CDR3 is TGTGCCAGCAGTTTTGAAGACAGGGTTGGCGCTTTCTTT. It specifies CASSFEDRVGAFF.

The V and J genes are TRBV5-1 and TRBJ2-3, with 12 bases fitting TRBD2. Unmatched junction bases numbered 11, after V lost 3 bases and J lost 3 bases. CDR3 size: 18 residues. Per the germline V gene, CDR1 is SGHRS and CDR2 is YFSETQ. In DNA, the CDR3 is TGCGCCAGCAGCTCCGGCGGCCTAGCGGGGGGGAGAACAGATACGCAGTATTTT. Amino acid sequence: CASSSGGLAGGRTDTQYF.

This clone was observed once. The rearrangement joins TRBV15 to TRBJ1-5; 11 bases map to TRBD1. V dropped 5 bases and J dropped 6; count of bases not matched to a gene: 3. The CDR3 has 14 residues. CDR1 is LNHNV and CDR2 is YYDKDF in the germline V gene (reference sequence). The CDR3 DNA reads TGTGCCACCAGCGGACAGGGGGCGGGTCAGCCCCAGCATTTT. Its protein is CATSGQGAGQPQHF.

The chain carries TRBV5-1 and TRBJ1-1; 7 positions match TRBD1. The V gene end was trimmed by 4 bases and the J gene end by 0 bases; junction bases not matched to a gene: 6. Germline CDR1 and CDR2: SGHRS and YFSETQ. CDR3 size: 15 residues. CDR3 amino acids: CASSPGDRLNTEAFF. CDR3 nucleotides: TGCGCCAGCAGCCCTGGGGACAGACTGAACACTGAAGCTTTCTTT.

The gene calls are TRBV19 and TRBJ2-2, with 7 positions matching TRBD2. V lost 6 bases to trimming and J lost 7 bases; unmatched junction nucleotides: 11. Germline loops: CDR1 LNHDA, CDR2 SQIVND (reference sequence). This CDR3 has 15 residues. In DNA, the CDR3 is TGTGCCAGTAGCTCTCAAGCTAGCGGCCGCGGGGAGCTGTTTTTT. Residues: CASSSQASGRGELFF.

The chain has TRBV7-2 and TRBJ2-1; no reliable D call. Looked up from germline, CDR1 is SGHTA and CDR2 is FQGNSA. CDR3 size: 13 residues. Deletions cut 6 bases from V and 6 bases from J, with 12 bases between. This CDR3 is CASRSPNINEQFF. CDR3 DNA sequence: TGTGCCAGCAGGTCGCCGAACATCAATGAGCAGTTCTTC.